The 18 T cell receptor beta chains presented below share a single source sample, sequenced in a study of CD8+ T cells in alopecia areata. Sequencing templates came from extracted RNA that was reverse transcribed into cDNA. Libraries were prepared by immunoSEQ multiplex PCR; TCRdb keeps only in-frame clonotypes and omits some of them. The sample lists around 140,000 clones, 40% to 65% occurring once. This material consisted of CD4+ T cells sorted from blood, taken at week 0. The receptors were sampled from a human donor with alopecia areata.

The DNA for the CDR3 is TGTGCCACCAGCAGAGATTGGGATCTAGCGGGGGGAAGCACAGATACGCAGTATTTT. Translating gives CATSRDWDLAGGSTDTQYF. The chain is built from TRBV15 and TRBJ2-3; 11 positions match TRBD2. The CDR3 contains 19 residues. Germline V gene data show CDR1 as LNHNV and CDR2 as YYDKDF (reference sequence). Trimming took 0 bases from V and 0 from J; bases not matched to a gene: 8.

This clone was seen only a few times. The chain employs TRBV30 and TRBJ1-3, with D possibly matching TRBD1 (6 bases). CDR1 and CDR2 from the germline V gene are GTSNPN and SVGIG (reference sequence). This CDR3 comprises 15 residues. Between the trimmed V and J ends, which lost 3 bases and 4 bases, there was a span of 16 bases. Written as DNA, the CDR3 is TGTGCCTGGAGAGCAGGGGTAGTGAGGGGAAACACCATATATTTT. It specifies CAWRAGVVRGNTIYF.

The V call is TRBV6-5, the J call TRBJ2-5; 9 nucleotides agree with TRBD1. Germline lookup yields CDR1 MNHEY and CDR2 SVGAGI. The trim removed 0 bases at V and 5 bases at J, leaving 7 bases unmatched. The CDR3 is made up of 16 amino acids. CDR3 residues: CASSYSTGTGSETQYF. CDR3 coding DNA: TGTGCCAGCAGTTACTCGACAGGGACAGGGTCGGAGACCCAGTACTTC.

The V gene is TRBV25-1, the J gene TRBJ1-2; D is undetermined. This CDR3 comprises 13 residues. Looked up from germline, CDR1 is MGHDK and CDR2 is SYGVNS. Trimming took 5 bases from V and 4 from J, leaving 11 bases between them. CDR3 DNA sequence: TGTGCCAGCAGTCCAACCGTGACCTATGGCTACACCTTC. This gives the protein CASSPTVTYGYTF.

In its sample, this clone was seen a few times. The chain is built from TRBV30 and TRBJ1-1; a weak D match, TRBD1 (6 bases). The CDR3 length is 13 residues. Germline CDR1 is GTSNPN and CDR2 is SVGIG (reference sequence). Trimming took 1 base from V and 4 from J, leaving 10 bases between them. The DNA for the CDR3 is TGTGCCTGGAGTGAGGGGGATGCCACTGAAGCTTTCTTT. Its translation is CAWSEGDATEAFF. Full variable domain (remainder filled in from reference TRBV30 and TRBJ1-1): SQTIHQWPATLVQPVGSPLSLECTVEGTSNPNLYWYRQAAGRGLQLLFYSVGIGQISSEVPQNLSASRPQDRQFILSSKKLLLSDSGFYLCAWSEGDATEAFFGQGTRLTVV.

In this sample, this clone turned up once. The genes are TRBV7-9 and TRBJ2-1; D may be TRBD1 (6 bases). V was shortened by 5 bases and J by 5 bases, with 19 bases between the two germline ends. The CDR3 is 16 amino acids. Per germline, CDR1 SEHNR and CDR2 FQNEAQ (reference sequence). CDR3 nucleotide sequence: TGTGCCAGCAGCGGACTGGGGGCAGGCCTAAACAATGAGCAGTTCTTC. This encodes CASSGLGAGLNNEQFF. Full variable domain (missing parts from reference TRBV7-9 and TRBJ2-1): DTGVSQNPRHKITKRGQNVTFRCDPISEHNRLYWYRQTLGQGPEFLTYFQNEAQLEKSRLLSDRFSAERPKGSFSTLEIQRTEQGDSAMYLCASSGLGAGLNNEQFFGPGTRLTVL.

This clone has more than one count but fewer than ten. This chain joins TRBV9 and TRBJ2-4; 12 nucleotides align to TRBD1. Germline CDR1 and CDR2: SGDLS and YYNGEE. The CDR3 length is 16 residues. Trimming removed 3 bases from V and 1 base from J; junction bases left unmatched: 2. The CDR3 DNA reads as TGTGCCAGCAGCGAGGGACAGGGGGCGGCCAAAAACATTCAGTACTTC. This sequence encodes CASSEGQGAAKNIQYF. Looking up the rest from reference TRBV9 and TRBJ2-4 gives the full variable domain: DSGVTQTPKHLITATGQRVTLRCSPRSGDLSVYWYQQSLDQGLQFLIQYYNGEERAKGNILERFSAQQFPDLHSELNLSSLELGDSALYFCASSEGQGAAKNIQYFGAGTRLSVL.

This clone has just a few counts. The rearrangement links TRBV4-3 to TRBJ2-5; D gene ambiguous. This CDR3 contains 15 residues. The V and J ends lost 0 bases and 2 bases respectively, with 10 bases between them. Germline V lookup: CDR1 LGHNA, CDR2 YSLEER. CDR3 DNA: TGCGCCAGCAGCCAAGATCGAGCGCGGCAAGAGACCCAGTACTTC. This translates into CASSQDRARQETQYF.

This chain links TRBV30 with TRBJ2-6; unclear D gene. The V end lost 2 bases, the J end lost 0 bases, and 11 bases lay between the germline ends. The CDR3 consists of 16 residues. Germline assignment: CDR1 GTSNPN and CDR2 SVGIG (reference sequence). This CDR3 reads CAWSLPGVSGANVLTF. The CDR3 DNA follows: TGTGCCTGGAGTCTGCCTGGGGTCTCTGGGGCCAACGTCCTGACTTTC.

DNA for the CDR3: TGTGCCAGCAGCCAGGGGGAATATGGCTACACCTTC. It translates to CASSQGEYGYTF. The chain couples TRBV28 to TRBJ1-2; 7 bases fit TRBD1. Germline V CDR1 and CDR2: MDHEN, SYDVKM. The V segment lost 6 bases and the J segment 5 bases; nucleotides outside the gene matches: 3. This CDR3 region has 12 residues.

This chain uses TRBV7-9 with TRBJ2-5, with D perhaps matching TRBD1 (5 bases). The CDR3 length is 16 residues. Trimming cost V 5 bases and J 5 bases, with 21 bases left between them. Looked up from germline, CDR1 is SEHNR and CDR2 is FQNEAQ (reference sequence). The CDR3 sequence is CASSPPRRTQEETQYF. CDR3 DNA sequence: TGTGCCAGCAGCCCCCCTCGACGGACACAAGAGGAGACCCAGTACTTC.

CDR3 in DNA: TGTGCCAGCAGCCAAGATGGGGGGAAAGCCGAGCAGTACTTC. As protein: CASSQDGGKAEQYF. The rearrangement joins TRBV4-2 to TRBJ2-7, with D tentatively TRBD2 (6 bases). CDR1 is LGHNA, CDR2 YNFKEQ, per germline. The CDR3 totals 14 residues. V lost 0 bases and J lost 6, with 12 bases in between.

The gene calls are TRBV29-1 and TRBJ2-4; D gene ambiguous. Trimming cost V 6 bases and J 0 bases, with 12 bases left between them. The CDR3 is made up of 14 amino acids. CDR1 is SQVTM, CDR2 ANQGSEA, per germline. The DNA of the CDR3 is TGCAGCGTAGTCCCAATACTAGCCAAAAACATTCAGTACTTC. Translated: CSVVPILAKNIQYF.

This clone has just a few counts. The chain links TRBV29-1 to TRBJ2-7; TRBD2 agrees at 10 bases. CDR3 length: 13 residues. Trimming took 7 bases from V and 3 from J; bases not matched to a gene: 6. Per the germline V gene, CDR1 is SQVTM and CDR2 is ANQGSEA. CDR3 protein: CSARTSGDYEQYF. For the CDR3, the DNA is TGCAGCGCTCGGACTAGCGGAGACTACGAGCAGTACTTC.

This rearrangement joins TRBV30 to TRBJ1-2; D is ambiguous. CDR1 and CDR2 (germline): GTSNPN, SVGIG (reference sequence). This CDR3 spans 13 amino acids. V lost 1 base, J lost 0 bases, and 6 bases lay in between. The CDR3 sequence is CAWSDLANYGYTF. The CDR3 DNA reads TGTGCCTGGAGTGACCTAGCTAACTATGGCTACACCTTC.

This clone was counted a few times. The rearrangement uses TRBV29-1 and TRBJ1-3; TRBD1 matches at 9 bases. V shed 6 bases and J 0 bases; nucleotides not matched to a gene: 6. CDR1 and CDR2 from the germline V gene are SQVTM and ANQGSEA. The CDR3 spans 15 residues. In nucleotides, the CDR3 is TGCAGCGTGCGGACAGGGGTCAACTCTGGAAACACCATATATTTT. Translated, it gives CSVRTGVNSGNTIYF.

The CDR3 reads CAWSRSRGTQYF. The CDR3 DNA follows: TGTGCCTGGAGCCGTAGCCGGGGTACGCAGTATTTT. V usage is TRBV30 and J usage is TRBJ2-3; TRBD2 is a possible D gene (5 bases). V lost 3 bases to trimming and J lost 8 bases, with 12 bases between them. The CDR3 runs to 12 residues. CDR1 and CDR2 (germline): GTSNPN, SVGIG (reference sequence).

The chain joins TRBV29-1 to TRBJ2-7; D remains unclear. The V gene's germline CDR1 is SQVTM and CDR2 ANQGSEA. The CDR3 totals 11 residues. Between the trimmed V and J ends, which lost 6 bases and 5 bases, there was a span of 11 bases. The CDR3 DNA sequence: TGCAGCGTGGGATTGGGGAACGAGCAGTACTTC. Its translation: CSVGLGNEQYF.